This TCR beta chain was found in a study of technical replicates of blood from a few donors. Using immunoSEQ multiplex PCR, the repertoire was profiled, and TCRdb retains in-frame clones only, with some absent. Among 64,000 or so clones, approximately 86% were seen once, and the ten largest hold roughly 4.6%. With 4 bases clipped from V and 4 bases from J, the junction kept 6 bases outside the gene matches. CDR1 is SGHTA and CDR2 is FQGTGA in the germline V gene. This CDR3 is built from 15 residues. The material sequenced was PBMCs. The TCR sequence derives from a human donor in good health. Some clones in this sample may be carry-over from other donors' samples. The rearrangement joins TRBV7-3 to TRBJ2-1; 8 bases align to TRBD2. The CDR3 here is CASSSWAGGYNEQFF. CDR3 sequence (DNA): TGTGCCAGCAGCTCCTGGGCGGGGGGTTACAATGAGCAGTTCTTC.